Listed below are T cell receptor beta chains from one sample, sequenced in a study of CD8 T cells in ankylosing spondylitis. MiXCR was run by TCRdb on the 5' RACE reads, yielding one entry per CDR3 protein. The table records 100,000 or so distinct CDR3 sequences, nearly 25% of them present only once. The sequenced sample was synovial fluid, either unsorted or a sorted T cell fraction (not recorded which). The receptor source for this set is a male donor with ankylosing spondylitis. Each CDR3 is given with its conserved first and last residue. A D gene is named only where the DNA matches it firmly. For some rows the clone size is stated as once, few or many, or as a class when expanded; others skip it.

TRBJ2-1 | once | NA | 15 | TRBV29-1 | TGCAGCGTTGTTCTCCGAGGCCTCTCGGGCAATGAGCAGTTCTTC | CSVVLRGLSGNEQFF
TRBJ2-5 | NA | TRBD1 | 15 | TRBV28 | TGTGCCAGCAGTCTCGAGACAGGGGGTCGGGAGACCCAGTACTTC | CASSLETGGRETQYF
TRBJ2-2 | few | NA | 16 | TRBV4-1 | TGCGCCAGCAGCCAGCGGGAAGGTGTGGACACCGGGGAGCTGTTTTTT | CASSQREGVDTGELFF
TRBJ2-1 | many | TRBD2 | 14 | TRBV20-1 | TGCAGTGCTAGAGTGCTAGCGGGACAGAATGAGCAGTTCTTC | CSARVLAGQNEQFF
TRBJ2-5 | few | NA | 16 | TRBV9 | TGTGCCAGCAGCGTAGCCACAGGGCCCCCCGAAGAGACCCAGTACTTC | CASSVATGPPEETQYF
TRBJ1-2 | NA | TRBD1 | 13 | TRBV4-1 | TGCGCCAGCAGTCTGACAGGGGGCTCTGGCTACACCTTC | CASSLTGGSGYTF
TRBJ2-1 | NA | NA | 13 | TRBV18 | TGTGCCAGCTCACTCCCCAAAACGAATGAGCAGTTCTTC | CASSLPKTNEQFF
TRBJ2-2 | NA | TRBD2 | 18 | TRBV3-1 | TGTGCCAGCAGCCAAGTTACTAGCGGGAGGAAGGGGGCCGGGGAGCTGTTTTTT | CASSQVTSGRKGAGELFF
TRBJ2-1 | NA | TRBD2 | 16 | TRBV9 | TGTGCCAGCAGCGTAGTAGGGACTAGCGGGGGGTATGAGCAGTTCTTC | CASSVVGTSGGYEQFF
TRBJ2-6 | few | NA | 15 | TRBV7-9 | TGTGCCAGCAGCTTAGGGGTCTCTGGGGCCAACGTCCTGACTTTC | CASSLGVSGANVLTF
TRBJ1-1 | NA | NA | 15 | TRBV2 | TGTGCCAGCAGTGCCCCGGGACAAATGAACACTGAAGCTTTCTTT | CASSAPGQMNTEAFF
TRBJ2-3 | NA | NA | 14 | TRBV5-1 | TGCGCCAGCAGCTTTTCTGGCCGCACAGATACGCAGTATTTT | CASSFSGRTDTQYF
TRBJ1-4 | few | TRBD1 | 20 | TRBV20-1 | TGCAGTGCTACCCCTTCCGGGACAGGGGTGTCCCCCGCAACTAATGAAAAACTGTTTTTT | CSATPSGTGVSPATNEKLFF
TRBJ2-1 | NA | TRBD2 | 15 | TRBV11-2 | TGTGCCAGCAGCTTACGCGGGAGGTATGGCAATGAGCAGTTCTTC | CASSLRGRYGNEQFF
TRBJ1-4 | few | NA | 11 | TRBV29-1 | TGCAGCGTTGAGAAGGATGAAAAACTGTTTTTT | CSVEKDEKLFF
TRBJ2-5 | NA | TRBD1 | 14 | TRBV6-1 | TGTGCCAGCAGCAGGACAGGGGAACGTACGACCCAGTACTTC | CASSRTGERTTQYF
TRBJ2-5 | few | TRBD1 | 16 | TRBV7-8 | TGTGCCAGCAGCTTTACAGGGGCGGTAATACAAGAGACCCAGTACTTC | CASSFTGAVIQETQYF
TRBJ1-3 | few | TRBD1 | 16 | TRBV11-2 | TGTGCCAGCAGCCCCCGCCTGACAGGGTGGGGAAACACCATATATTTT | CASSPRLTGWGNTIYF
TRBJ2-4 | few | TRBD2 | 18 | TRBV10-3 | TGTGCCATCCCAATCCTTAGTCCGGGACTAAGAGCCAAAAACATTCAGTACTTC | CAIPILSPGLRAKNIQYF
TRBJ2-7 | NA | TRBD2 | 16 | TRBV4-1 | TGCGCCAGCAGCCAGATAGCCGGGACTAGTGACTACGAGCAGTACTTC | CASSQIAGTSDYEQYF
TRBJ2-5 | few | NA | 13 | TRBV20-1 | TGCAGTGCTAGAGACGCGAGGAGTGGGACCCAGTACTTC | CSARDARSGTQYF
TRBJ1-6 | few | NA | 15 | TRBV27 | TGTGCCAGCAGTTTGCTGGGACCGAATAATTCACCCCTCCACTTT | CASSLLGPNNSPLHF
TRBJ2-5 | NA | NA | 14 | TRBV5-1 | TGCGCCAGCAGCGACGGGACGCCAGGGGAGACCCAGTACTTC | CASSDGTPGETQYF
TRBJ1-5 | many | NA | 13 | TRBV6-2/TRBV6-3 | TGTGCCAGCGGGGATCCGAACAATCAGCCCCAGCATTTT | CASGDPNNQPQHF
TRBJ2-2 | NA | NA | 17 | TRBV4-2 | TGTGCCAGCAGCCAGATGCCAGCGGCCTCGAACACCGGGGAGCTGTTTTTT | CASSQMPAASNTGELFF
TRBJ2-5 | NA | TRBD2 | 14 | TRBV20-1 | TGCAGTGTCGGAGCTAGCGGGGCCGGGGAGACCCAGTACTTC | CSVGASGAGETQYF
TRBJ2-2 | once | NA | 16 | TRBV4-2 | TGTGCCAGCAGCCAAGAGGGCCCCATGGGAACCGGGGAGCTGTTTTTT | CASSQEGPMGTGELFF
TRBJ2-2 | few | TRBD1 | 14 | TRBV20-1 | TGCAGTGGGACAGGGCCTCTCCGCGGCGGGGAGCTGTTTTTT | CSGTGPLRGGELFF
TRBJ2-5 | many | NA | 12 | TRBV18 | TGTGCCAGCTCACCGGTCCAAGAGACCCAGTACTTC | CASSPVQETQYF
TRBJ2-1 | few | TRBD2 | 15 | TRBV5-6 | TGTGCCAGCAGATTCTTGGGCGGGAGGGTTAATGAGCAGTTCTTC | CASRFLGGRVNEQFF
TRBJ2-7 | many | TRBD2 | 14 | TRBV29-1 | TGCAGCGTTGGACTAGCGTTGAGCTCCTACGAGCAGTACTTC | CSVGLALSSYEQYF
TRBJ2-2 | NA | TRBD2 | 14 | TRBV20-1 | TGCAGTGCCCGACTAGCGGGAAGTCACGGGGAGCTGTTTTTT | CSARLAGSHGELFF
TRBJ2-2 | NA | NA | 17 | TRBV24-1 | TGTGCCACCAGTGGCAATCCTGGGACGGAGAACACCGGGGAGCTGTTTTTT | CATSGNPGTENTGELFF
TRBJ2-7 | few | NA | 13 | TRBV20-1 | TGCAGTGCCCCTGGGACTCTGGTACGAGAGCAGTACTTC | CSAPGTLVREQYF
TRBJ1-2 | NA | NA | 14 | TRBV11-2 | TGTGCCAGCAGCACGCCTCGGGGGGCGAGGGGCTACACCTTC | CASSTPRGARGYTF
TRBJ2-2 | many | NA | 16 | TRBV10-3 | TGTGCCATCAGTGAGTCGGTGGGAGGAAACACCGGGGAGCTGTTTTTT | CAISESVGGNTGELFF
TRBJ1-1 | NA | NA | 16 | TRBV7-9 | TGTGCCAGCAGCTTCCTTACGGGCAACCTACACGGTGAAGCTTTCTTT | CASSFLTGNLHGEAFF
TRBJ2-3 | NA | NA | 16 | TRBV7-9 | TGTGCCAGCAGCTTAGGGTTCTCCGTAAGCACAGATACGCAGTATTTT | CASSLGFSVSTDTQYF
TRBJ2-1 | NA | TRBD2 | 16 | TRBV5-1 | TGCGCCAGCAGCCTTTGGACTAGCGGGAGTGCAGGTGAGCAGTTCTTC | CASSLWTSGSAGEQFF
TRBJ2-1 | many | TRBD2 | 13 | TRBV20-1 | TGCAGCTTTGGACTAGCGGGAGAGGAGGAGCAGTTCTTC | CSFGLAGEEEQFF
TRBJ2-1 | many | TRBD2 | 14 | TRBV7-9 | TGTGCCAGCAGCCCAGGACTAGCGGGATATGAGCAGTTCTTC | CASSPGLAGYEQFF
TRBJ2-1 | few | TRBD1 | 14 | TRBV27 | TGTGCCAGCAGGACAGGGGGCGTAAACAATGAGCAGTTCTTC | CASRTGGVNNEQFF
TRBJ2-5 | few | TRBD2 | 16 | TRBV4-2 | TGTGCCAGCAGCCAATCTCCTAGCGGGAGGTCGGAGACCCAGTACTTC | CASSQSPSGRSETQYF
TRBJ2-1 | many | TRBD2 | 16 | TRBV20-1 | TGCAGTGCTGCTTCCGGGACTAGCGGGACTTACAATGAGCAGTTCTTC | CSAASGTSGTYNEQFF
TRBJ2-2 | NA | TRBD2 | 13 | TRBV29-1 | TGCAGCGTTGGCGGGAGGAACACCGGGGAGCTGTTTTTT | CSVGGRNTGELFF
TRBJ2-2 | NA | TRBD2 | 15 | TRBV7-2 | TGTGCCAGCAGCTTAACTAGCGGGAACCCCGGGGAGCTGTTTTTT | CASSLTSGNPGELFF
TRBJ1-1 | many | NA | 15 | TRBV19 | TGTGCCAGTATCGTCCAGGCGGGTATGAACACTGAAGCTTTCTTT | CASIVQAGMNTEAFF
TRBJ2-1 | NA | TRBD2 | 17 | TRBV12-3/TRBV12-4 | TGTGCCAGCAGTTTGACGCGGGCGGGACTAGCGGACCTGAAGCAGTTCTTC | CASSLTRAGLADLKQFF
TRBJ1-1 | many | NA | 16 | TRBV5-1 | TGCGCCAGCAGCCTGGGTATGGGGGCCCTGGGCACTGAAGCTTTCTTT | CASSLGMGALGTEAFF